These T cell receptor beta chains were read from a single sample in a study of shared clonotypes between healthy human individuals. The protocol was immunoSEQ multiplex PCR, while the TCRdb copy is restricted to in-frame clones and leaves out a portion. The table records approximately 1,500,000 clones, roughly 96% of them present only once. Source material: naive CD4+ T cells sorted from blood. These receptors all come from a man aged 25-40 years in good health. CDR3s include the opening cysteine and the closing phenylalanine or tryptophan. The D gene is left open where the match is weak. Only part of the rows carry a size: once, few, many, or a class if the clone is expanded.

cdr3_length: 16
v_call: TRBV5-1
j_call: TRBJ2-1
clone_size: NA
d_call: TRBD2
cdr3_aa: CASRKFTSGRFNEQFF
cdr3_nt: TGCGCCAGCAGAAAATTTACTAGCGGGAGGTTCAATGAGCAGTTCTTC

cdr3_length: 13
v_call: TRBV28
j_call: TRBJ1-2
clone_size: NA
d_call: NA
cdr3_aa: CASSFLEGYGYTF
cdr3_nt: TGTGCCAGCAGTTTCCTCGAGGGGTATGGCTACACCTTC

cdr3_length: 15
v_call: TRBV5-5
j_call: TRBJ2-1
clone_size: once
d_call: NA
cdr3_aa: CASSLEARGQSALFF
cdr3_nt: TGTGCCAGCAGCTTGGAGGCTCGAGGACAAAGTGCGCTGTTCTTC

cdr3_length: 13
v_call: TRBV5-4
j_call: TRBJ1-4
clone_size: NA
d_call: NA
cdr3_aa: CASSLGTSEKLFF
cdr3_nt: TGTGCCAGCAGCTTGGGGACCAGTGAAAAACTGTTTTTT

cdr3_length: 13
v_call: TRBV19
j_call: TRBJ1-4
clone_size: NA
d_call: TRBD1
cdr3_aa: CASYGTAGEKLFF
cdr3_nt: TGTGCCAGTTACGGGACAGCAGGTGAAAAACTGTTTTTT

cdr3_length: 16
v_call: TRBV11-2
j_call: TRBJ1-3
clone_size: NA
d_call: NA
cdr3_aa: CASSLDLTFSGNTIYF
cdr3_nt: TGTGCCAGCAGCTTAGATCTAACCTTCTCTGGAAACACCATATATTTT

cdr3_length: 13
v_call: TRBV5-1
j_call: TRBJ2-3
clone_size: NA
d_call: NA
cdr3_aa: CASSLMGRHTQYF
cdr3_nt: TGCGCCAGCAGCTTGATGGGGAGACATACGCAGTATTTT

cdr3_length: 14
v_call: TRBV6-4
j_call: TRBJ2-3
clone_size: NA
d_call: NA
cdr3_aa: CASSEQGGTDTQYF
cdr3_nt: TGTGCCAGCAGTGAACAAGGCGGCACAGATACGCAGTATTTT

cdr3_length: 17
v_call: TRBV5-6
j_call: TRBJ1-4
clone_size: NA
d_call: TRBD1
cdr3_aa: CASSSGQGLATNEKLFF
cdr3_nt: TGTGCCAGCAGCTCCGGACAGGGCTTGGCAACTAATGAAAAACTGTTTTTT

cdr3_length: 16
v_call: TRBV18
j_call: TRBJ2-1
clone_size: NA
d_call: NA
cdr3_aa: CASSPLGLVNYNEQFF
cdr3_nt: TGTGCCAGCTCACCCTTGGGGCTAGTCAACTACAATGAGCAGTTCTTC

cdr3_length: 15
v_call: TRBV5-6
j_call: TRBJ2-1
clone_size: NA
d_call: NA
cdr3_aa: CASSLERRGSDEQFF
cdr3_nt: TGTGCCAGCAGCTTGGAACGTCGGGGTAGCGATGAGCAGTTCTTC

cdr3_length: 17
v_call: TRBV27
j_call: TRBJ2-2
clone_size: NA
d_call: TRBD2
cdr3_aa: CASSLRSGRAGTGELFF
cdr3_nt: TGTGCCAGCAGTTTAAGGAGCGGGAGGGCCGGAACCGGGGAGCTGTTTTTT

cdr3_length: 16
v_call: TRBV11-1
j_call: TRBJ2-3
clone_size: NA
d_call: TRBD2
cdr3_aa: CASSLGAGASTDTQYF
cdr3_nt: TGTGCCAGCAGCTTAGGGGCGGGAGCTAGCACAGATACGCAGTATTTT

cdr3_length: 15
v_call: TRBV19
j_call: TRBJ2-1
clone_size: NA
d_call: TRBD2
cdr3_aa: CASSTQYGTTNEQFF
cdr3_nt: TGTGCCAGTAGTACCCAATATGGGACTACGAATGAGCAGTTCTTC

cdr3_length: 15
v_call: TRBV7-2
j_call: TRBJ2-2
clone_size: NA
d_call: NA
cdr3_aa: CASSLVPAEAGELFF
cdr3_nt: TGTGCCAGCAGCTTAGTACCAGCCGAAGCCGGGGAGCTGTTTTTT

cdr3_length: 17
v_call: TRBV4-1
j_call: TRBJ2-2
clone_size: NA
d_call: TRBD2
cdr3_aa: CASSRAPSGRDTGELFF
cdr3_nt: TGCGCCAGCAGCCGCGCCCCAAGCGGGAGGGACACCGGGGAGCTGTTTTTT

cdr3_length: 14
v_call: TRBV19
j_call: TRBJ2-3
clone_size: NA
d_call: TRBD1
cdr3_aa: CATTGGSGTDTQYF
cdr3_nt: TGTGCCACCACAGGGGGCTCCGGCACAGATACGCAGTATTTT

cdr3_length: 12
v_call: TRBV29-1
j_call: TRBJ2-1
clone_size: NA
d_call: NA
cdr3_aa: CSVEKGPNEQFF
cdr3_nt: TGCAGCGTTGAAAAGGGTCCGAATGAGCAGTTCTTC

cdr3_length: 18
v_call: TRBV7-2
j_call: TRBJ2-6
clone_size: NA
d_call: NA
cdr3_aa: CASNFPGRVVTGANVLTF
cdr3_nt: TGTGCCAGCAACTTCCCCGGCAGGGTAGTGACTGGGGCCAACGTCCTGACTTTC

cdr3_length: 15
v_call: TRBV28
j_call: TRBJ1-5
clone_size: NA
d_call: TRBD1
cdr3_aa: CASRYRTGLNQPQHF
cdr3_nt: TGTGCCAGCAGGTACCGGACAGGCTTAAATCAGCCCCAGCATTTT

cdr3_length: 15
v_call: TRBV19
j_call: TRBJ2-1
clone_size: NA
d_call: NA
cdr3_aa: CASSMLSGAWDEQFF
cdr3_nt: TGTGCCAGTAGTATGTTATCCGGAGCGTGGGATGAGCAGTTCTTC

cdr3_length: 12
v_call: TRBV6-5
j_call: TRBJ2-1
clone_size: NA
d_call: NA
cdr3_aa: CASRNGGGEQFF
cdr3_nt: TGTGCCAGCAGAAATGGTGGTGGCGAGCAGTTCTTC

cdr3_length: 14
v_call: TRBV29-1
j_call: TRBJ1-2
clone_size: NA
d_call: TRBD1
cdr3_aa: CSVEEQGVIYGYTF
cdr3_nt: TGCAGCGTTGAAGAACAGGGGGTCATCTATGGCTACACCTTC

cdr3_length: 15
v_call: TRBV7-9
j_call: TRBJ2-3
clone_size: NA
d_call: TRBD1
cdr3_aa: CASRETGSSTDTQYF
cdr3_nt: TGTGCCAGCAGAGAGACAGGGTCGAGCACAGATACGCAGTATTTT

cdr3_length: 15
v_call: TRBV6-1
j_call: TRBJ2-7
clone_size: NA
d_call: NA
cdr3_aa: CASSEVGISSYEQYF
cdr3_nt: TGTGCCAGCAGCGAGGTGGGGATCAGCTCCTACGAGCAGTACTTC

cdr3_length: 15
v_call: TRBV5-4
j_call: TRBJ1-5
clone_size: NA
d_call: TRBD1
cdr3_aa: CASSIGTGGNQPQHF
cdr3_nt: TGTGCCAGCAGCATTGGGACAGGGGGGAATCAGCCCCAGCATTTT

cdr3_length: 16
v_call: TRBV5-1
j_call: TRBJ2-1
clone_size: NA
d_call: TRBD1
cdr3_aa: CASSLGSGTGYNEQFF
cdr3_nt: TGCGCCAGCAGCTTGGGTTCCGGGACAGGGTACAATGAGCAGTTCTTC

cdr3_length: 16
v_call: TRBV7-2
j_call: TRBJ1-2
clone_size: NA
d_call: NA
cdr3_aa: CASSRPSGPPSYGYTF
cdr3_nt: TGTGCCAGCAGCCGCCCTTCGGGGCCGCCATCCTATGGCTACACCTTC

cdr3_length: 15
v_call: TRBV19
j_call: TRBJ1-5
clone_size: NA
d_call: TRBD1
cdr3_aa: CASSGGTGREQPQHF
cdr3_nt: TGTGCCAGTAGTGGCGGGACAGGGAGGGAACAGCCCCAGCATTTT

cdr3_length: 15
v_call: TRBV6-6
j_call: TRBJ1-2
clone_size: NA
d_call: NA
cdr3_aa: CASRPQIGGMDGYTF
cdr3_nt: TGTGCCAGCAGACCCCAGATCGGGGGGATGGATGGCTACACCTTC

cdr3_length: 16
v_call: TRBV28
j_call: TRBJ2-1
clone_size: NA
d_call: TRBD2
cdr3_aa: CASSVGGASGGKEQFF
cdr3_nt: TGTGCCAGCAGTGTAGGAGGGGCTAGCGGGGGGAAAGAGCAGTTCTTC

cdr3_length: 14
v_call: TRBV10-3
j_call: TRBJ1-5
clone_size: NA
d_call: TRBD1
cdr3_aa: CAISTGTGNQPQHF
cdr3_nt: TGTGCCATCAGTACCGGGACAGGCAATCAGCCCCAGCATTTT

cdr3_length: 18
v_call: TRBV5-4
j_call: TRBJ2-1
clone_size: NA
d_call: TRBD2
cdr3_aa: CASSSGTSPNPSYNEQFF
cdr3_nt: TGTGCCAGCAGCTCTGGGACTAGCCCAAACCCCTCCTACAATGAGCAGTTCTTC

cdr3_length: 13
v_call: TRBV19
j_call: TRBJ2-6
clone_size: NA
d_call: NA
cdr3_aa: CASSPTGANVLTF
cdr3_nt: TGTGCCAGTAGTCCGACTGGGGCCAACGTCCTGACTTTC

cdr3_length: 15
v_call: TRBV28
j_call: TRBJ1-2
clone_size: NA
d_call: NA
cdr3_aa: CASSYPYEGRGGYTF
cdr3_nt: TGTGCCAGCAGTTACCCATACGAGGGGAGAGGTGGCTACACCTTC

cdr3_length: 13
v_call: TRBV29-1
j_call: TRBJ2-7
clone_size: NA
d_call: NA
cdr3_aa: CSVPSPTAYEQYF
cdr3_nt: TGCAGCGTTCCCTCCCCCACGGCCTACGAGCAGTACTTC

cdr3_length: 14
v_call: TRBV6-1
j_call: TRBJ2-2
clone_size: NA
d_call: NA
cdr3_aa: CASSELRDAGELFF
cdr3_nt: TGTGCCAGCAGTGAATTAAGAGACGCCGGGGAGCTGTTTTTT

cdr3_length: 15
v_call: TRBV6-1
j_call: TRBJ1-5
clone_size: NA
d_call: NA
cdr3_aa: CASNRVAGADQPQHF
cdr3_nt: TGTGCCAGCAATAGGGTGGCAGGGGCCGATCAGCCCCAGCATTTT

cdr3_length: 16
v_call: TRBV5-1
j_call: TRBJ2-2
clone_size: NA
d_call: TRBD1
cdr3_aa: CASSRQGQGAVGELFF
cdr3_nt: TGCGCCAGCAGCCGGCAGGGGCAGGGGGCTGTCGGGGAGCTGTTTTTT

cdr3_length: 16
v_call: TRBV4-1
j_call: TRBJ1-5
clone_size: NA
d_call: TRBD1
cdr3_aa: CASSQGDRGLELPQHF
cdr3_nt: TGCGCCAGCAGCCAGGGGGACAGGGGTTTGGAGTTGCCCCAGCATTTT

cdr3_length: 15
v_call: TRBV5-6
j_call: TRBJ2-1
clone_size: NA
d_call: TRBD1
cdr3_aa: CASSIGTGGYNEQFF
cdr3_nt: TGTGCCAGCAGCATAGGGACAGGTGGCTACAATGAGCAGTTCTTC

cdr3_length: 14
v_call: TRBV5-1
j_call: TRBJ2-6
clone_size: NA
d_call: NA
cdr3_aa: CASSLIGTSNVLTF
cdr3_nt: TGCGCCAGCAGCTTAATCGGGACATCCAACGTCCTGACTTTC

cdr3_length: 15
v_call: TRBV28
j_call: TRBJ2-1
clone_size: NA
d_call: NA
cdr3_aa: CASSGERAAYNEQFF
cdr3_nt: TGTGCCAGCAGTGGCGAGCGGGCCGCCTACAATGAGCAGTTCTTC

cdr3_length: 13
v_call: TRBV5-4
j_call: TRBJ1-2
clone_size: NA
d_call: NA
cdr3_aa: CASSLKENYGYTF
cdr3_nt: TGTGCCAGCAGCTTAAAGGAAAACTATGGCTACACCTTC